This T cell receptor beta chain was sequenced for a study of T cell repertoires in cytomegalovirus infection. In the study overall: Evidence of both CMV infection and a matching HLA type came from public TCR beta signatures.

In TCRdb, the reads were re-called with MiXCR into one record per CDR3 protein. The sample holds 250,000 or so distinct CDR3 sequences; about a sixth are singletons and the top ten take roughly 45%. Overall study findings and caveats: Using cumulative public TCR beta family frequency, the authors identified those who carried CMV together with the relevant HLA. HLA-C-restricted CMV-specific TCR beta clonotypes were dominant in the ex vivo response.

In its sample, this clonotype was seen many times. Antigen: not known. CDR3 length: 16 residues. V was pared by 8 bases and J by 0 bases, with 17 bases between. Per germline, CDR1 MNHEY and CDR2 SMNVEV (reference sequence). The V call is TRBV27, the J call TRBJ1-5; D gene uncertain. The sequence derives from a human donor in good health (CMV status not recorded). Some clones in this sample may be carry-over from other donors' samples. What was sequenced was CD8+ T cells from PBMCs. The CDR3 DNA is TGTGCCAGCGCAACTAAAGTCGGCAGTAGCAATCAGCCCCAGCATTTT. This gives the protein CASATKVGSSNQPQHF.